The sample holds many counts of the clone carrying this TCR beta chain. Its antigen is undetermined. The sample is drawn from a study of regulatory T cells in long-lasting Graves disease. Study-wide results and limits: Persistent Graves' patients possessed reduced TCR diversity relative to recently diagnosed ones. Accuracy could have been hurt by small sample size.

TCR beta libraries were built with iRepertoire HTBI primers and Arm-PCR of CDR3 regions. TCRdb analysed the multiplex PCR reads with MiXCR anew, one entry per CDR3 protein. The sample includes roughly 320,000 distinct CDR3 sequences, 16% of them seen just once. Time point of the sample: newly diagnosed GD, antithyroid drugs for less than 3 months. The authors made the TCR library using RNA they extracted from PBMCs. There are 15 residues in the CDR3. Germline assignment: CDR1 SGHTA and CDR2 FQGNSA. V was trimmed by 5 bases and J by 3 bases, leaving 16 bases between them. This sample also appeared in a second study, on T cells in Graves' hyperthyroidism and ophthalmopathy. That investigation notes: The TCR CDR3 was amplified in a first-round RT-PCR using the HTBI primer set. Classification by a 13 V-J model distinguished ophthalmopathy from stable hyperthyroidism.

The receptor comes from a man aged 40-50 years with Graves disease. The chain carries TRBV7-2 and TRBJ1-1; D is perhaps TRBD1 (6 bases). The material sequenced was peripheral blood mononuclear cells (PBMCs), taken at new diagnosis, from a patient treated with antithyroid drugs. CDR3 in amino acids: CASSLYRARDTEAFF. The CDR3 nucleotides are TGTGCCAGCAGCCTCTACAGGGCAAGGGACACTGAAGCTTTCTTT.